The TCR beta chain under discussion was sequenced for a study of cytomegalovirus exposure and HLA in healthy donors. Study in general: Some 85 million unique TCRs, all from HLA-typed donors, were included in an early release of the data. Broader study findings: Reportedly, fewer N-insertions than the approximately 690-donor mean appeared in an Asian-associated ancestry cluster in a later analysis.

The CDR3 has 13 residues. Losses at the gene ends were 10 bases for V and 3 bases for J; bases not matched to a gene: 7. CDR1 is SGHDT and CDR2 is YYEEEE in the germline V gene. With respect to this clone: What it recognizes is unknown.

The PCR employed 60 Vbeta primers together with 13 Jbeta primers. Repertoires were generated with immunoSEQ multiplex PCR, while TCRdb's copy carries only in-frame clones and drops some. The table includes approximately 170,000 clones, 68% detected once. This clonotype originated in a woman aged 40 to 55 in good health and CMV-seropositive. The rearrangement uses TRBV5-6 and TRBJ2-3; 8 bases align to TRBD1. Sequencing used PBMCs. The CDR3 DNA reads as TGTGCCTGGCAGGGGGCCGGGACAGATACGCAGTATTTT. Protein sequence: CAWQGAGTDTQYF. The full variable domain, completed using reference TRBV5-6 and TRBJ2-3, is DAGVTQSPTHLIKTRGQQVTLRCSPKSGHDTVSWYQQALGQGPQFIFQYYEEEERQRGNFPDRFSGHQFPNYSSELNVNALLLGDSALYLCAWQGAGTDTQYFGPGTRLTVL.